This entry lists 3 T cell receptor beta chains sequenced from one sample in a study of T cell responses to AZD1222 COVID-19 vaccine. Generated by immunoSEQ multiplex PCR, the TCRdb table keeps only in-frame clones and is missing some. The sample holds over 55,000 clones, roughly four fifths seen once. Sequences were derived from peripheral blood, sampled 28 days after the second AZD1222 dose. These receptors originate from an adult who received the AZD1222 COVID-19 vaccine.

The rearrangement uses TRBV14 and TRBJ2-2, with TRBD2 matching over 9 bases. Germline assignment: CDR1 SGHDN and CDR2 FVKESK. The CDR3 runs to 16 residues. V shed 4 bases and J 6 bases; nucleotides not matched to a gene: 9. CDR3 amino acids: CASSPRLAVGAGELFF. DNA for the CDR3: TGTGCCAGCAGCCCACGACTAGCGGTCGGGGCCGGGGAGCTGTTTTTT.

The chain recombines TRBV5-5 with TRBJ2-1, with D possibly being TRBD1 (6 bases). The CDR3 is made up of 15 amino acids. The V and J ends lost 4 bases and 4 bases respectively, with 15 bases between them. CDR1 and CDR2 from the germline V gene are SGHKS and YYEKEE (reference sequence). For the CDR3, the DNA is TGTGCCAGCAGCGCCACCGGGACATTATACAATGAGCAGTTCTTC. Protein sequence: CASSATGTLYNEQFF. Combining the CDR3 with reference TRBV5-5 and TRBJ2-1 gives the whole variable domain DAGVTQSPTHLIKTRGQQVTLRCSPISGHKSVSWYQQVLGQGPQFIFQYYEKEERGRGNFPDRFSARQFPNYSSELNVNALLLGDSALYLCASSATGTLYNEQFFGPGTRLTVL.

The rearrangement joins TRBV7-6 to TRBJ1-1; D might be TRBD1 (5 bases). Per germline, CDR1 SGHVS and CDR2 FNYEAQ. CDR3 length: 13 residues. Deletions cut 3 bases from V and 3 bases from J, with 8 bases between. CDR3 amino acids: CASSFQGDTEAFF. CDR3 in DNA: TGTGCCAGCAGCTTTCAGGGCGACACTGAAGCTTTCTTT.